The following is a T cell receptor (beta chain) sequence with its context. These data originate in a study of T cell changes during pregnancy in multiple sclerosis. Sequenced by immunoSEQ multiplex PCR; TCRdb stores in-frame clones only, minus some. The data hold 12,000 or so clones, with about 86% observed a single time. This receptor was obtained from a female donor in good health, enrolled as a control in a pregnancy study. The sample was CD8+ T cells from peripheral blood mononuclear cells, taken in the second trimester of pregnancy.

CDR3 in DNA: TGCGCCAGCAGCACAGGGACAGGGGACACCGGGGAGCTGTTTTTT. Translation gives CASSTGTGDTGELFF. The J gene is TRBJ2-2, the V gene TRBV5-1, with TRBD1 matching over 10 bases. The CDR3 sequence is 15 residues long. Germline V gene data show CDR1 as SGHRS and CDR2 as YFSETQ. Trimming took 4 bases from V and 3 from J; bases not matched to a gene: 3.